Below are 10 T cell receptor beta chains sequenced from a single sample in a study of cytomegalovirus exposure and HLA in healthy donors. The PCR was carried out with 60 Vbeta primers and 13 Jbeta primers. Repertoires were generated with immunoSEQ multiplex PCR, while TCRdb's copy carries only in-frame clones and drops some. The data contain roughly 200,000 clones, nearly 80% of them singletons. Specimen: PBMCs. These receptors all stem from a female donor in good health and CMV-seronegative.

This sequence joins TRBV5-4 and TRBJ1-2; the D gene is possibly TRBD1 (6 bases). With 4 bases removed from V and 5 bases from J, the gap between germline ends came to 12 bases. This CDR3 has 13 amino acids. Germline V gene data show CDR1 as SGHNT and CDR2 as YYREEE (reference sequence). Here the CDR3 DNA reads TGTGCCAGCAGCCCTCGGGGGGCTTATGGCTACACCTTC. Translation gives CASSPRGAYGYTF.

V usage is TRBV6-1 and J usage is TRBJ2-5; D gene ambiguous. Germline-derived CDR1 and CDR2 are MNHNS and SASEGT. Trimming cost V 3 bases and J 1 base, with 12 bases left between them. The length of the CDR3 is 15 residues. The CDR3 sequence is CASSERSYTQETQYF. The CDR3 coding sequence is TGTGCCAGCAGTGAGAGGTCGTACACCCAAGAGACCCAGTACTTC.

The V and J genes are TRBV7-9 and TRBJ2-1; TRBD2 matches at 14 bases. CDR1 is SEHNR and CDR2 is FQNEAQ in the germline V gene (reference sequence). The CDR3 runs 18 residues. Losses at the gene ends were 1 base for V and 0 bases for J; bases not matched to a gene: 2. This CDR3 is CASSLGLAGGASYNEQFF. CDR3 DNA sequence: TGTGCCAGCAGCTTAGGACTAGCGGGAGGGGCCTCCTACAATGAGCAGTTCTTC.

The chain carries TRBV5-1 and TRBJ2-3; the match to TRBD2 covers 9 bases. The germline V gene encodes CDR1 SGHRS and CDR2 YFSETQ. The V gene end was trimmed by 3 bases and the J gene end by 11 bases; junction bases not matched to a gene: 10. This CDR3 comprises 14 residues. The DNA of the CDR3 is TGCGCCAGCAGCTCGGGACTAGCCGGAACGGGGCAGTATTTT. Residues: CASSSGLAGTGQYF.

The chain is built from TRBV11-2 and TRBJ1-6; 8 nucleotides align to TRBD1. Trimming took 1 base from V and 7 from J; bases not matched to a gene: 9. There are 17 residues in the CDR3. Germline CDR1 SGHAT, CDR2 FQNNGV. CDR3 amino acids: CASSLAGGTGENSPLHF. In DNA, the CDR3 is TGTGCCAGCAGCTTAGCAGGTGGGACAGGTGAAAATTCACCCCTCCACTTT.

The V call is TRBV9, the J call TRBJ2-3, with TRBD2 matching over 12 bases. The CDR3 is made up of 17 amino acids. Germline assignment: CDR1 SGDLS and CDR2 YYNGEE. V trimming: 4 bases; J trimming: 6 bases; junction bases outside the gene matches: 12. As DNA, the CDR3 is TGTGCCAGCAGCCCGTTACTAGCGGGAGGCAAAGGGGATACGCAGTATTTT. Translation gives CASSPLLAGGKGDTQYF.

V is TRBV27 and J is TRBJ2-7; possibly TRBD2 for D (6 bases). The CDR3 extends over 16 amino acids. Germline CDR1 is MNHEY and CDR2 is SMNVEV (reference sequence). V gave up 0 bases and J gave up 2 bases, with 14 bases separating them. CDR3 residues: CASSLSWGDLPYEQYF. The CDR3 DNA is TGTGCCAGCAGTTTATCGTGGGGGGACCTGCCCTACGAGCAGTACTTC.

This clone came up a few times. The chain is built from TRBV6-1 and TRBJ1-5; D unresolved. V shed 2 bases and J shed 2 bases, with 7 bases lying between them. From germline, CDR1 is MNHNS and CDR2 SASEGT. The CDR3 consists of 14 residues. CDR3 DNA: TGTGCCAGCAGTGAACTATACGGCAATCAGCCCCAGCATTTT. Its protein is CASSELYGNQPQHF.

This clone came up once. The rearrangement joins TRBV6-5 to TRBJ2-4, with TRBD1 matching over 7 bases. The CDR3 covers 15 residues. Germline loops: CDR1 MNHEY, CDR2 SVGAGI. With V trimmed by 6 bases and J by 1 base, 6 bases remained unmatched. Here the CDR3 DNA reads TGTGCCAGCAGCCAGGGGGTGAAGGCCAAAAACATTCAGTACTTC. This codes for CASSQGVKAKNIQYF.

The chain couples TRBV5-4 to TRBJ2-7; D call uncertain. The CDR3 runs 13 residues. The V gene lost 6 bases and the J gene lost 1 base, with 11 bases spanning the gap. Looked up from germline, CDR1 is SGHNT and CDR2 is YYREEE (reference sequence). CDR3 sequence (DNA): TGTGCCAGCAACTCTGATTTGTCCTACGAGCAGTACTTC. It translates to CASNSDLSYEQYF.